This T cell receptor beta chain was found in a study of cytomegalovirus exposure and HLA in healthy donors. Study-wide points: In vitro assays verified that a few CMV-associated chains recognized CMV antigens specifically. TCR beta sequences reportedly predicted most subjects' HLA-A and HLA-B alleles accurately.

The PCR used 60 Vbeta and 13 Jbeta primers. Sequencing was performed with immunoSEQ multiplex PCR; in TCRdb, only in-frame clones are kept and a portion is missing. The sample shows over 150,000 clones, 75% to 90% of them seen only once. For this clone: No antigen is known for it.

V dropped 3 bases and J dropped 0; count of bases not matched to a gene: 7. This CDR3 has 18 residues. Germline V gene lookup returns CDR1 SGHRS and CDR2 YFSETQ. Those who donated were healthy bone marrow donors. The genes are TRBV5-1 and TRBJ2-2; 11 bases map to TRBD2. The clonotype comes from a boy aged 2 to 10 in good health and CMV-seronegative. The specimen sequenced was PBMCs. CDR3 coding DNA: TGCGCCAGCAGCTCCAGACTAGCGGGGACATCGAACACCGGGGAGCTGTTTTTT. It translates to CASSSRLAGTSNTGELFF.